A single sample gave rise to the 3 T cell receptor beta chains below, sequenced in a study of long-term antiretroviral therapy in people with HIV. The assay, immunoSEQ v3.0, was run at survey level. Data came from immunoSEQ multiplex PCR; TCRdb stores just in-frame clones and leaves some out. The sample has about 21,000 clones; about 82% are singletons. The source was unsorted PBMCs, collected roughly 4 years after starting antiretroviral therapy. The source of these receptors is a man aged 18 to 29 with HIV.

The chain uses TRBV13 and TRBJ1-4; weak D call: TRBD1 (6 bases). V dropped 5 bases and J dropped 8 bases, with 9 bases sitting between them. Germline V gives CDR1 PRHDT, CDR2 FYEKMQ (reference sequence). CDR3 size: 12 residues. CDR3 amino acids: CASSRQDEKLFF. In nucleotides, the CDR3 is TGTGCCAGCAGCCGACAGGACGAAAAACTGTTTTTT.

This clone was observed a handful of times. The V gene is TRBV4-2, the J gene TRBJ2-2; 12 nucleotides line up with TRBD2. Germline CDR1 reads LGHNA; CDR2 reads YNFKEQ. The CDR3 is 18 amino acids. V was pared by 4 bases and J by 7 bases, with 13 bases of the junction left unmatched. CDR3 residues: CASSRRLRLAGADGELFF. CDR3 nucleotides: TGTGCCAGCAGCCGAAGACTCCGACTAGCGGGGGCTGACGGGGAGCTGTTTTTT.

This rearrangement joins TRBV27 to TRBJ2-7; TRBD2 agrees at 7 bases. Germline assignment: CDR1 MNHEY and CDR2 SMNVEV (reference sequence). The CDR3 is made up of 13 amino acids. Trimming took 5 bases from V and 4 from J; bases not matched to a gene: 5. The CDR3 coding sequence is TGTGCCAGCAGTGTTAGCGGGCGGTACGAGCAGTACTTC. Residues: CASSVSGRYEQYF.